Listed here are 21 T cell receptor beta chains from one sample, sequenced in a study of shared clonotypes between healthy human individuals. TCRdb's table, derived via immunoSEQ multiplex PCR, lists solely in-frame clones and lacks some. The sample lists 1,400,000 or so clones, roughly 98.5% occurring once. The sample consisted of naive CD4+ T cells sorted from blood. The subset was: CD45RA+ positively selected. The origin of the receptors is a man aged 25-45 years in good health.

The chain employs TRBV9 and TRBJ2-7; TRBD2 might be the D (6 bases). The V and J ends lost 3 bases and 3 bases respectively, with 13 bases between them. The CDR3 runs 14 residues. Per the germline V gene, CDR1 is SGDLS and CDR2 is YYNGEE. This CDR3 reads CASSARAGSYEQYF. DNA of the CDR3: TGTGCCAGCAGCGCACGCGCCGGGAGCTACGAGCAGTACTTC. The variable domain in full, completed from reference TRBV9 and TRBJ2-7, reads DSGVTQTPKHLITATGQRVTLRCSPRSGDLSVYWYQQSLDQGLQFLIQYYNGEERAKGNILERFSAQQFPDLHSELNLSSLELGDSALYFCASSARAGSYEQYFGPGTRLTVT.

DNA for the CDR3: TGTGCCAGCAGTGAGGTGACAGCGGGAGGGCCAGATACGCAGTATTTT. Translation: CASSEVTAGGPDTQYF. The chain combines TRBV25-1 with TRBJ2-3, with 10 bases lining up with TRBD2. From germline, CDR1 is MGHDK and CDR2 SYGVNS. V lost 3 bases to trimming and J lost 4 bases; unmatched junction nucleotides: 7. The CDR3 is made up of 16 amino acids.

The V and J genes are TRBV19 and TRBJ1-3, with 7 positions matching TRBD1. CDR1 is LNHDA, CDR2 SQIVND, per germline (reference sequence). This CDR3 spans 14 amino acids. The trim removed 9 bases at V and 3 bases at J, leaving 8 bases unmatched. The CDR3, as DNA: TGTGCCAGCTCCGACAGGGCGTTTGGAAACACCATATATTTT. This codes for CASSDRAFGNTIYF.

The chain joins TRBV11-2 to TRBJ2-1; TRBD2 aligns across 8 bases. CDR3 length: 16 amino acids. Germline V gives CDR1 SGHAT, CDR2 FQNNGV. Trimming took 5 bases from V and 1 from J; bases not matched to a gene: 7. In nucleotides, the CDR3 is TGTGCCAGCAGCCAATTGCGGGGGGTATCCTACAATGAGCAGTTCTTC. Protein: CASSQLRGVSYNEQFF.

In DNA, the CDR3 is TGCGCCAGCAGTCGGGCTAGCGGGAGGCCAGATACGCAGTATTTT. This gives the protein CASSRASGRPDTQYF. The V call is TRBV10-1, the J call TRBJ2-3, with 11 nucleotides matching TRBD2. Per the germline V gene, CDR1 is WNHNN and CDR2 is SYGVQD (reference sequence). J gave up 4 bases and V 5 bases, and 5 bases lay outside the gene matches. The CDR3 is 15 amino acids.

The gene calls are TRBV7-7 and TRBJ2-1; no clear D gene. V was clipped by 5 bases and J by 10 bases, with 9 bases between them. Germline lookup yields CDR1 SSHAT and CDR2 FNYEAQ (reference sequence). The CDR3 sequence is 11 residues long. CDR3 nucleotide sequence: TGTGCCAGCAGCCCGAGACGCGAGCAGTTCTTC. Protein: CASSPRREQFF.

J is TRBJ2-1 and V is TRBV2; D possibly matches TRBD1 or TRBD2 (5 bases each). Germline-derived CDR1 and CDR2 are SNHLY and FYNNEI. The CDR3 has 14 residues. V lost 6 bases and J 9 bases, leaving 18 bases between the germline ends. DNA of the CDR3: TGTGCCAGCAGCGAAACGGGACCCAGCCCTGAGCAGTTCTTC. Translated, it gives CASSETGPSPEQFF.

The V gene is TRBV9, the J gene TRBJ2-5, with D possibly matching TRBD2 (6 bases). Trimming removed 3 bases from V and 5 bases from J, with 14 bases in between. CDR1 and CDR2 (germline): SGDLS, YYNGEE. The CDR3 has 14 amino acids. The DNA for the CDR3 is TGTGCCAGCAGCGGGGGACTCAGGCTGGAGACCCAGTACTTC. Its protein is CASSGGLRLETQYF.

The rearrangement joins TRBV27 to TRBJ2-7, with 12 bases identical to TRBD2. J was trimmed by 4 bases and V by 4 bases; bases with no gene match: 8. This CDR3 has 16 residues. Germline CDR1 and CDR2: MNHEY and SMNVEV (reference sequence). The CDR3 loop is CASSWSGLAGGYEQYF. The CDR3 DNA is TGTGCCAGCAGTTGGAGTGGCCTAGCGGGGGGGTACGAGCAGTACTTC.

The CDR3 sequence is CASSLTSGELFF. Written as DNA, the CDR3 is TGTGCCAGCAGTTTAACGAGCGGGGAGCTGTTTTTT. V is TRBV6-6 and J is TRBJ2-2; no clear D. V lost 4 bases and J lost 7, with 7 bases in between. Germline CDR1 is MNHNY and CDR2 is SVGAGI (reference sequence). The CDR3 extends over 12 amino acids.

The chain joins TRBV7-9 to TRBJ2-5; D is possibly TRBD1 (5 bases). Germline CDR1 and CDR2: SEHNR and FQNEAQ (reference sequence). V lost 1 base and J 12 bases, leaving 18 bases between the germline ends. The CDR3 spans 14 residues. In DNA form, the CDR3 reads TGTGCCAGCAGCTTAGGTCGAGAAAAGGGGTCAAAGTACTTC. This translates into CASSLGREKGSKYF.

The V gene is TRBV5-1, the J gene TRBJ2-7; 9 nucleotides match TRBD2. CDR3 length: 15 residues. With 4 bases clipped from V and 5 bases from J, the junction kept 10 bases outside the gene matches. CDR1 is SGHRS, CDR2 YFSETQ, per germline. As DNA, the CDR3 is TGCGCCAGCAGCACCCTTAGCGGGAGTGGCGACGAGCAGTACTTC. Protein product: CASSTLSGSGDEQYF. The full variable domain, in which reference TRBV5-1 and TRBJ2-7 provide the parts outside the CDR3, is KAGVTQTPRYLIKTRGQQVTLSCSPISGHRSVSWYQQTPGQGLQFLFEYFSETQRNKGNFPGRFSGRQFSNSRSEMNVSTLELGDSALYLCASSTLSGSGDEQYFGPGTRLTVT.

V is TRBV5-1 and J is TRBJ1-3; 8 bases align to TRBD1. Unmatched junction bases numbered 13, after V lost 3 bases and J lost 2 bases. This CDR3 contains 18 residues. The germline gives CDR1 SGHRS, CDR2 YFSETQ. The CDR3 bases are TGCGCCAGCAGCTGGCTGACTGGACAGGGTGGAGCTGGAAACACCATATATTTT. It codes for CASSWLTGQGGAGNTIYF.

This chain links TRBV28 with TRBJ2-5, with 8 bases aligning to TRBD1. The CDR3 is 15 amino acids. The germline V gene encodes CDR1 MDHEN and CDR2 SYDVKM. Trimming took 3 bases from V and 2 from J; bases not matched to a gene: 5. The CDR3 reads CASSFQGAFQETQYF. Here the CDR3 DNA reads TGTGCCAGCAGTTTTCAGGGGGCCTTTCAAGAGACCCAGTACTTC.

The chain joins TRBV5-5 to TRBJ2-3; D may be TRBD1 or TRBD2 (5 bases each). Germline CDR1 reads SGHKS; CDR2 reads YYEKEE (reference sequence). The V gene lost 4 bases and the J gene lost 2 bases, with 17 bases spanning the gap. This CDR3 region has 16 residues. The CDR3 here is CASSLPKGPNTDTQYF. CDR3 DNA: TGTGCCAGCAGCCTGCCCAAGGGACCAAACACAGATACGCAGTATTTT.

The rearrangement uses TRBV5-1 and TRBJ2-2, with D possibly called TRBD1 or TRBD2 (6 bases each). Trimming pared 7 bases from V and 7 bases from J, leaving 20 bases between. The CDR3 spans 15 residues. Per the germline V gene, CDR1 is SGHRS and CDR2 is YFSETQ. In nucleotides, the CDR3 is TGCGCCAGCGCTCCGGGGGTTTCAGGGGTCGGGGAGCTGTTTTTT. Its protein product is CASAPGVSGVGELFF.

The V gene is TRBV6-5, the J gene TRBJ2-5; 7 bases line up with TRBD2. This CDR3 contains 15 residues. Germline V gene data show CDR1 as MNHEY and CDR2 as SVGAGI. The ends lost 1 base at V and 2 bases at J; junction bases unmatched: 4. Here the CDR3 DNA reads TGTGCCAGCAGTTACTTCGCGGGAGCACAAGAGACCCAGTACTTC. It codes for CASSYFAGAQETQYF.

This chain joins TRBV18 and TRBJ1-4; TRBD1 might be the D (6 bases). The length of the CDR3 is 16 residues. Germline-derived CDR1 and CDR2 are KGHSH and LQKENI. V lost 2 bases and J lost 6, with 16 bases in between. The CDR3 DNA sequence: TGTGCCAGCTCACCAAACATGGGGGGCGGAGATGAAAAACTGTTTTTT. Translated, it gives CASSPNMGGGDEKLFF.

The chain couples TRBV28 to TRBJ1-5; D is possibly TRBD1 (5 bases). The CDR3 contains 15 residues. V lost 5 bases, J lost 0 bases, and 11 bases lay in between. Germline V gives CDR1 MDHEN, CDR2 SYDVKM. The CDR3 loop is CASSRSGSSNQPQHF. The CDR3, as DNA: TGTGCCAGCAGTCGGTCAGGGTCTAGCAATCAGCCCCAGCATTTT. Full variable domain (outside the CDR3, taken from reference TRBV28 and TRBJ1-5): DVKVTQSSRYLVKRTGEKVFLECVQDMDHENMFWYRQDPGLGLRLIYFSYDVKMKEKGDIPEGYSVSREKKERFSLILESASTNQTSMYLCASSRSGSSNQPQHFGDGTRLSIL.

The CDR3 DNA reads TGTGCCAGCAGCGTAGGCGGGACAGGGATGAATGAGCAGTTCTTC. Translated: CASSVGGTGMNEQFF. The V gene is TRBV9, the J gene TRBJ2-1, with 9 bases lining up with TRBD1. Trimming at V came to 0 bases and at J to 7 bases, leaving 5 bases not matched to a gene. There are 15 residues in the CDR3. Germline CDR1 reads SGDLS; CDR2 reads YYNGEE.

The genes are TRBV5-1 and TRBJ2-1, with D tentatively TRBD1 (6 bases). CDR1 SGHRS and CDR2 YFSETQ come from the germline V gene. The CDR3 spans 17 residues. Trimming pared 4 bases from V and 3 bases from J, leaving 20 bases between. The CDR3 is CASSKGDQLLLYNEQFF. CDR3 sequence (DNA): TGCGCCAGCAGCAAGGGGGATCAACTGTTGCTCTACAATGAGCAGTTCTTC.